This T cell receptor (beta chain) was obtained from a study of blood T cell repertoires in COVID-19. On the study more broadly: Sites across the United States, Italy and Spain contributed samples from acute and convalescent COVID-19. Sample material is recorded as cDNA or gDNA derived from T cells, B-cell-depleted T cells, or PBMCs.

Losses at the gene ends were 6 bases for V and 2 bases for J; bases not matched to a gene: 2. Germline V gene sequence: CDR1 LNHDA, CDR2 SQIVND (reference sequence). This CDR3 has 13 residues. In the original analysis: The authors estimated nucleated cell counts from reference gene primer amplification. Libraries were prepared by immunoSEQ multiplex PCR; TCRdb keeps only in-frame clonotypes and omits some of them. V and J calls plus clone size are reproduced from that table; the DNA served to infer D and trimming. The sample contains some 100,000 clones, about 90% of which appear only once. The sample consisted of peripheral blood. The chain combines TRBV19 with TRBJ2-5; 8 positions match TRBD1. The sequence was obtained from a human donor with active COVID-19. The donor label of this sample is uncertain. CDR3 protein: CASRHRGQETQYF. CDR3 coding DNA: TGTGCCAGTAGACACAGGGGGCAAGAGACCCAGTACTTC.